The 2 T cell receptor beta chains given below trace back to one sample, sequenced in a study of long-term antiretroviral therapy in people with HIV. The run of the v3.0 immunoSEQ assay was at survey level. Libraries were prepared by immunoSEQ multiplex PCR; TCRdb keeps only in-frame clonotypes and omits some of them. The table includes around 25,000 clones, 85% detected once. The starting material was unsorted PBMCs, obtained 2.3 years after starting antiretroviral therapy. The receptors derive from a middle-aged man with HIV.

The V and J genes are TRBV5-1 and TRBJ1-1; D may be TRBD1 (6 bases). V was trimmed by 2 bases and J by 1 base, leaving 9 bases between them. This CDR3 is built from 14 residues. CDR1 is SGHRS, CDR2 YFSETQ, per germline. CDR3 residues: CASSFRGQNTEAFF. The CDR3 bases are TGCGCCAGCAGCTTTCGGGGGCAGAACACTGAAGCTTTCTTT. The variable domain in full, with the rest retrieved from reference TRBV5-1 and TRBJ1-1, is KAGVTQTPRYLIKTRGQQVTLSCSPISGHRSVSWYQQTPGQGLQFLFEYFSETQRNKGNFPGRFSGRQFSNSRSEMNVSTLELGDSALYLCASSFRGQNTEAFFGQGTRLTVV.

V and J are TRBV5-5 and TRBJ1-2, with D perhaps TRBD1 (5 bases). V was pared by 2 bases and J by 7 bases, with 18 bases between. Per germline, CDR1 SGHKS and CDR2 YYEKEE (reference sequence). The CDR3 runs to 15 residues. The CDR3 loop is CASSLTGVLSLGYTF. The CDR3 region has the DNA TGTGCCAGCAGCTTAACGGGGGTATTATCCCTTGGCTACACCTTC.